This T cell receptor beta chain appears in the sequencing data of a study of cytomegalovirus exposure and HLA in healthy donors (dated by TCRdb to 2016 to 2017). About the full investigation: An earlier analysis of under 600 of the donors reported about 250 Gb of sequence data and 100 million to 130 million unique TCR beta sequences from roughly 200 million T cells. Approximately 330 gigabases of sequencing data and tens of millions of unique TCR sequences made up an early release that covered several hundred HLA-typed donors. Among the roughly 400 genotyped donors, under 90% belonged to the genetic ancestry cluster associated with self-reported Caucasian donors. The aim of the study was to test whether cataloging public T cell receptors could identify signatures of past pathogen exposure. Using immunosequencing, the study profiled T cell repertoires from 550 to 750 subjects and related those repertoires to cytomegalovirus serostatus. In addition to the first cohort of roughly 700 subjects, a separate validation cohort of approximately 110 different subjects was used. To predict cytomegalovirus infection status, the study combined high-throughput TCR immunosequencing, statistical association of individual TCRs with disease status, and machine learning. To study patterns of TCR occurrence, a later analysis re-analyzed previously published TCR beta repertoires from more than 550 donors and added high-resolution HLA genotyping. Rather than using new phenotypic data, the later analysis identified candidate immune exposures from TCR beta sequences and from how often those sequences occurred across donors. An earlier analysis of fewer than 750 of the donors used high-throughput TCR beta sequencing to judge whether each TCR beta V gene segment behaved as functional or pseudogenic. Alongside the repertoire data, information on donor age, sex, ethnicity and CMV serostatus was compiled. A later genetic analysis used genome-wide SNP genotypes for 398 of the 666 donors, treating that subset as a discovery cohort. Every repertoire in the discovery cohort had been generated on one and the same sequencing platform. Class I and class II HLA loci were covered by the typing at four-digit resolution. The number of donors typed differed by locus, with about 629-640 for A, B, C, DRB1 and DQB1, roughly 520 for DQA1, 600 to 610 for DPA1, and 472 for DPB1. Roughly five DR-DQ haplotypes were handled as single units for association and clustering, since linkage in the cohort was strong. Among some 400 genotyped donors of the cohort, an average of around 250,000 unique TCR beta nucleotide sequences was sequenced per donor, of which roughly 18% were non-productive. The paper's findings and limits, for the study overall: While some public TCRs were present in many individuals, most TCR sequences turned up only very rarely across donors. Because counts were too low, fewer than 20 rarely observed V segments, including chromosome 9 orphons, were excluded from the earlier analysis of 587 of the donors. A group of highly shared sequence variants was considered likely to be a technical artifact of the sequencing pipeline. Broadly in line with IMGT annotations, most TCR beta V segments showed up in productive rearrangements about 87% or about 30% of the time in an earlier analysis of approximately 640 of the donors. When HLA alleles, especially DR and DQ, strongly co-occurred, TCR associations were difficult to assign to individual alleles. The study gave a list of about 170 TCR beta chains associated with cytomegalovirus. In vitro tests confirmed that a few of the cytomegalovirus-associated TCR beta chains recognize cytomegalovirus antigens. Because some donors lacked HLA typing at each locus, the association tests relied only on the typed subset. Only TCR beta chains were sequenced in this cohort, and the absence of alpha or paired-chain data limited detectable features. According to a later analysis, TCR association rates differed among HLA loci, with DRB1 alleles showing the most associated TCRs and HLA-C alleles showing the fewest. In a later analysis, 16,951 TCR beta sequences were associated with specific HLA alleles at a false discovery rate of 0.05. The 87-base-pair reads could not distinguish some IMGT-functional V segments, including TRBV6-2 and TRBV6-3, so those segments were excluded. An association between a missense DCLRE1C variant and V-gene and J-gene trimming of TCR beta chains was found in a later genetic analysis and replicated in an independent cohort. The only immune exposure information available for the cohort was CMV serostatus. The authors suggested that the approach could potentially be generalized to other disease states and immunological phenotypes. Roughly uniform sequencing depth across donors was assumed in presence/absence analyses, although this assumption may not hold. A later analysis found that most CMV-associated TCR beta chains appeared HLA-restricted, with HLA associations seemingly driven largely by CMV exposure. A later analysis reported that several top co-occurrence clusters appeared linked to parvovirus B19, influenza, CMV and Epstein-Barr virus. A further reported finding was that TCR beta sequences accurately predicted the HLA-A and HLA-B alleles for most subjects in the first cohort. Linkage disequilibrium might explain the correlated functional status among segregating V segments, but an unknown experimental factor could not be ruled out. Compared with equally common non-associated chains, HLA-associated TCR beta chains in a later analysis were more clonally expanded and had lower generation probabilities. In both the original and validation cohorts, the classifier was reported to diagnose cytomegalovirus status with high specificity and sensitivity. In a later genetic analysis, fewer N-insertions in productive TCRs were reported among donors in an Asian-associated ancestry cluster than the roughly 640-donor mean.

The CDR3 covers 19 residues, taking in both the cysteine and the phenylalanine. The kept DNA is CDR3 alone, 57 bases in frame from the first base. The germline V gene specifies LGHNA as CDR1 and YNFKEQ as CDR2. V loses 1 base at its end and J loses 0 bases; junction bases beyond the gene matches: 10. Remarks on this clone: Which antigen it targets is not known. Base quality data are lacking; no much larger clone is found one base away.

The cohort consisted of 670 or so healthy bone marrow donors. Cohort members were all nominally healthy when sampled, although unrecorded immune exposures were likely present. The donor tested CMV seropositive, placing the donor among the roughly 270 seropositive members of the cohort. A peripheral blood sample was collected from each donor, and TCR beta sequencing was performed on peripheral blood mononuclear cells. The Qiagen DNeasy Blood Extraction Kit was used to extract genomic DNA from the blood cell samples. Library preparation employed the immunoSEQ multiplex PCR assay. For the multiplex PCR, a mixture combining 60 forward primers for TCR Vbeta segments and 13 reverse primers for TCR Jbeta segments was used. The CDR3 region of rearranged TCR beta genes was amplified from genomic DNA with a multiplex PCR assay. The Illumina HiSeq System was used to sequence the amplified TCR beta libraries as 87-base-pair reads. On the study's bioinformatics: A later analysis counted about 80 million unique TCR beta chains across the 550 to 800 repertoires, and 9.5 million to 11 million of these chains were shared by at least two donors. Raw reads were error-corrected and collapsed into unique sequences with a nearest-neighbor algorithm that merged closely related sequences to remove PCR and sequencing errors. Alignment of CDR3 sequences to IMGT reference sequences was used to assign V, D and J gene segments. For a sequence to be retained, a match of at least six nucleotides to both a V gene segment and a J gene segment was required. A rearrangement was called productive if the CDR3 had no stop codons and remained in frame with V and J, and every other rearrangement was called non-productive. CDR3 was defined according to IMGT convention as the region running from the second conserved V-encoded cysteine to the conserved J-encoded phenylalanine. In an earlier analysis of approximately 590 of the donors, sequences lacking an unambiguous match to a single V gene segment were excluded. In an earlier analysis of roughly 600 of the donors, a V segment was called functional when productive rearrangements were above 56.7%, and segregating when the standard deviation between donors exceeded 5%. A statistical classification framework was built to diagnose cytomegalovirus status from the catalog of TCR beta chain sequences. V and J gene assignment, in a later analysis, came from comparing TCR nucleotide sequences with IMGT/GENE-DB human TR gene sequences. In a later analysis, CDR3 sequences and most-parsimonious VDJ recombination scenarios were assigned using the TCRdist pipeline. A later analysis defined each TCR beta chain by its CDR3 amino acid sequence plus V-gene family, and excluded reads lacking a unique V-gene family. In a later analysis, a few hundred highly shared, low-generation-probability nucleotide sequences were removed to address suspected cross-contamination and a sequencing artifact. For each public chain, a later analysis derived a clonal expansion index from normalized ranks of inferred template counts within each repertoire. In a later analysis, generation probabilities were computed with a VDJ recombination model fitted to out-of-frame rearrangements, and the resulting probabilities were checked against IGoR. Hypergeometric tests were used in a later analysis to score TCR-TCR, TCR-HLA and TCR-CMV co-occurrence, with a repertoire-size bias correction applied to the TCR pairs. False discovery rates were estimated in a later analysis by permuting HLA or CMV assignments 20 times. In a later analysis, co-occurring TCRs were grouped using DBSCAN, with TCRdist sequence similarity added in when clustering inside HLA-allele-positive subsets. Co-occurrence clustering excluded repertoires with fewer than 30,000 or more than 120,000 public chains, plus five with anomalous nucleotide sharing. As stored in TCRdb, this immuneACCESS dataset retains in-frame rearrangements with V and J assigned. A fraction of the clones does not appear; measured against another copy, unresolved V genes explain less than half of the discrepancy, and the remainder lacks a known reason. V, J and clone size reflect that table, while D and trimming were determined from the DNA. Here the sample has around 100,000 clones; 60% to 80% occur a single time. The top ten constitute about 4.1% of the sample.

Sequencing used PBMCs. The source is a man between 45 and 60 years old in good health and CMV-seropositive. Here the chain combines TRBV4-2 and TRBJ1-1, with 11 central nucleotides matching TRBD1. The CDR3 sequence is CASSQAGVRTGGLNTEAFF. The DNA sequence is TGTGCCAGCAGCCAAGCGGGTGTCCGGACAGGGGGCTTGAACACTGAAGCTTTCTTT.